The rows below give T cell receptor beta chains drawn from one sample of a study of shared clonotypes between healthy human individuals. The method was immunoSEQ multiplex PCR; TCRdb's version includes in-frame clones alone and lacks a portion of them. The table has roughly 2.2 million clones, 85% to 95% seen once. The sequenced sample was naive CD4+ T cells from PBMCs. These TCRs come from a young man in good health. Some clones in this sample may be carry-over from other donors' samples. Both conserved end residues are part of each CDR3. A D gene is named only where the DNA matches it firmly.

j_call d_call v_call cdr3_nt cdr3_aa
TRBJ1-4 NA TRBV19 TGTGCCAGCAACGTCGACAGATCTAATGAAAAACTGTTTTTT CASNVDRSNEKLFF
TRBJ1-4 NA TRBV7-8 TGTGCCAGCAGCTTCCGGCCAACTAATGAAAAACTGTTTTTT CASSFRPTNEKLFF
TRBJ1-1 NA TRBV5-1 TGCGCCAGCAGCAGAGGGGTCCCGAGCACTGAAGCTTTCTTT CASSRGVPSTEAFF
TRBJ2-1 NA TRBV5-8 TGTGCCAGCAGCTTGGCCGGCAGGGAGTTTGTGCAGTTCTTC CASSLAGREFVQFF
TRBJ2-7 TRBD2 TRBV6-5 TGTGCCAGCAGCCGGACTAGCGGGGTCGCCTACGAGCAGTACTTC CASSRTSGVAYEQYF
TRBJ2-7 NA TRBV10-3 TGTGCCATCAGTGAGTCAAGCGGCACCTACGAGCAGTACTTC CAISESSGTYEQYF
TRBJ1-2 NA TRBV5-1 TGCGCCAGCAGCTATGGTGGGGGCTACACCTTC CASSYGGGYTF
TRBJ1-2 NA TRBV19 TGTGCCAGTAGTAGGACGACCAACTATGGCTACACCTTC CASSRTTNYGYTF
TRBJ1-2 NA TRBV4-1 TGCGCCAGCAGCCAATGGCCAGATCCTAACTATGGCTACACCTTC CASSQWPDPNYGYTF
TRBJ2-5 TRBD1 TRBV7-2 TGTGCCAGCAGCAGGGACAGACAAGAGACCCAGTACTTC CASSRDRQETQYF
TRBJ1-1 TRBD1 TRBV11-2 TGTGCCAGCAGCTACTGGGGACAGGGGGCGGCCACTGAAGCTTTCTTT CASSYWGQGAATEAFF
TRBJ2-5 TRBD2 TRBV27 TGTGCCAGCAGTTTATTCCGAGCGGGAGATGGAGAGACCCAGTACTTC CASSLFRAGDGETQYF
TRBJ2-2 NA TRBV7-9 TGTGCCACCCAGCTTCATCCCCGTGAGGGGTACACCGGGGAGCTGTTTTTT CATQLHPREGYTGELFF
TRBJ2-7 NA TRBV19 TGTGCCAGTAACCAGGGTATTTTCTACGAGCAGTACTTC CASNQGIFYEQYF